What follows is one T cell receptor beta chain and its context. This clone was found a few times. No cognate antigen has been identified for it. One base away there is no much larger clone; base qualities are not given. The sample has other DNA sequences that encode this CDR3 too. For CDR1 and CDR2, the germline V gene (reference sequence) lists MNHEY and SMNVEV. The junction shows trimming of 1 base on V and 3 bases on J, plus 3 bases between the germline ends. The CDR3 runs 13 residues from the cysteine to the phenylalanine. The kept DNA is CDR3 alone, 39 bases in frame from the first base. The data stem from a study of shared clonotypes between healthy human individuals (dated by TCRdb to the early 2020s). In terms of the full investigation: The cohort included a few men and two women between 18 and 49 years of age. Blood TCR repertoires of a handful of healthy adults were deeply sequenced to estimate repertoire size and the extent of clonotype sharing between individuals. Each donor's leukapheresis produced roughly between roughly 0.85 and 9 billion PBMCs. Libraries were prepared and TCR repertoires were sequenced by different laboratories using diverse techniques, in order to increase sequencing depth and limit assay-specific biases. For each donor, three plates each were used for CD4 naive and CD4 memory, two plates were used for CD8 naive, and one plate was used for CD8 memory. Broad study findings and their caveats: Compared with non-shared clonotypes, clonotypes shared by all four sorted-subset donors had higher generation probabilities. Pairwise subsampling led to the expectation that sequencing depth would affect the degree of clonotype sharing among donors. Because the study included a small number of donors, the genetic and exposure-history diversity represented was limited. Only blood was sampled, and tissue TCR repertoires likely differ from those in blood. Estimated clonotype richness was generally larger for naive than for memory subsets. Rarefaction of sorted-subset datasets indicated incomplete sequencing despite the large sequencing depth. Approximately 4.8% of naive CD4, more than 3% of naive CD8, about 2.4% of memory CD4, and approximately 0.4% of memory CD8 clonotypes were shared across several donors.

CD8 naive samples consisted of CD45RO-negative cells that were positively selected for CCR7, yielding a CD45RA+CCR7+ population without TemRA cells. The donors were healthy, HIV-negative adults with no recently reported acute infections or vaccinations. Every donor was a Caucasian adult living in Nashville, Tennessee, USA. After blood collection by leukapheresis, PBMCs were isolated using Ficoll-Histopaque density gradient centrifugation and then cryopreserved in the vapor phase of liquid nitrogen. Analytical flow cytometry was used to check the purity and quantity of each magnetically sorted T cell population. Genomic DNA was isolated from every sorted fraction and measured by UV absorbance on a Nanodrop 2000c. TCR CDR3 regions were amplified from genomic DNA by multiplex PCR using the deep immunoSEQ assay. Extracted genomic DNA from each cell subset was spread evenly across all wells of several immunoSEQ 96-well plates, with each plate serving as a replicate. For sorted subsets, around 0.2 ug of genomic DNA, equivalent to 30,000 or so T cell genomes, went into each replicate PCR. Purified libraries were quantified with a Qubit 3.0 fluorometer, sized on a Bioanalyzer 2100, and re-quantified with the KAPA Library Quantification kit. Each immunoSEQ 96-well plate was sequenced on its own single-read 150-cycle Illumina NextSeq 550 flow cell. As for how the authors treated the data: The immunoSEQ output contained only junctional sequences without quality scores, so filtering could not match that applied to full-length reads. Sequences were annotated with PyIR, a Python wrapper for IgBLAST v1.9, using IMGT germline references to assign V/J genes and CDR3. Reads were filtered out if the reads had weak V/J assignments (E-value above 1e-6), no CDR3, stop codons, out-of-frame junctions, or ambiguous translated residues. V3J clonotypes were defined as sequences sharing the same inferred V gene, J gene, and CDR3 amino acid sequence. Percentage overlap between repertoires was calculated by dividing the number of shared unique clonotypes by the size of the smaller repertoire. RTK rarefaction, the Chao1 estimator, and Recon v2.1 estimates of unobserved clonotypes were used to assess repertoire richness. Generation probabilities were computed with OLGA for all TCRbeta clonotypes obtained by the gDNA method from several donors. The source is immuneACCESS, and TCRdb retained only in-frame sequences with V and J called. Part of the clones is not carried over; for the studies checked, unresolved V genes explain less than half of this, and the remainder is unexplained. Clone size and V and J calls were adopted from that table, with D and trimming inferred from the DNA. The sample records approximately 840,000 clones, about 96% of which are singletons. Less than 0.3% of the sample is in the top ten clones.

Recombination joined TRBV27 with TRBJ2-2; no D segment can be confidently identified. This clonotype was sampled from a man aged 30-40 years in good health. The material sequenced was naive CD8+ T cells sorted from blood. The sample's cell subset or site label is to be understood as: CD45RA+CCR7+. The CDR3 protein is CASSLLDTGELFF. The nucleotides read TGTGCCAGCAGTTTATTGGACACCGGGGAGCTGTTTTTT.